Included here is one TCR beta chain sequence, with context. In the authors' workflow: Reference gene primer amplification in the assay estimated nucleated cell counts. Only in-frame clones appear in the TCRdb table, and some are missing; sequencing was by immunoSEQ multiplex PCR. That table is the source of V, J and clone size, and D and trimming were worked out from the DNA. The sample carries some 150,000 clones, under 90% recorded once. This record comes from a study of blood T cell repertoires in COVID-19. Study in general: The United States, Italy and Spain were the sources of the acute and convalescent COVID-19 samples. The cDNA or gDNA used as material had been derived from T cells, B-cell-depleted T cells, or PBMCs.

The CDR3 extends over 16 amino acids. Germline-derived CDR1 and CDR2 are MNHEY and SVGAGI. With V trimmed by 0 bases and J by 0 bases, 5 bases remained unmatched. This TCR derives from a man aged 55 to 69 with acute or convalescent COVID-19. The rearrangement uses TRBV6-5 and TRBJ2-7; 7 nucleotides align to TRBD2. Sequencing was performed on peripheral blood. CDR3 region: CASSYSGGSVSYEQYF. The CDR3 DNA reads as TGTGCCAGCAGTTACTCCGGGGGGTCGGTCTCCTACGAGCAGTACTTC.